The T cell receptor beta chain described here comes from a study of blood T cell repertoires in COVID-19. Study background: Collection of acute and convalescent COVID-19 samples took place in the United States, Italy and Spain.

In the source study's methods: Researchers report that nucleated cell counts were estimated from reference gene primer amplification. This table comes from immunoSEQ multiplex PCR, and its TCRdb copy is limited to in-frame clones, with some not included. V and J calls and clone size are as listed in that table; D and trimming were resolved from the DNA. The sample yields hundreds of thousands of clones, 85% to 90% seen once. The germline V gene has CDR1 MNHEY and CDR2 SVGAGI. The CDR3 spans 14 residues. With 7 bases removed from V and 1 base from J, the gap between germline ends came to 13 bases. The rearrangement links TRBV6-5 to TRBJ1-2; no firm D call. The source is a woman in her thirties or forties who had recovered from COVID-19. The sample consisted of peripheral blood. CDR3 DNA: TGTGCCAGCACTAGACTCCCCATTAACTATGGCTACACCTTC. It translates to CASTRLPINYGYTF.